Each of the 10 T cell receptor beta chains below was sequenced from the same sample in a study of shared clonotypes between healthy human individuals. Measured with immunoSEQ multiplex PCR; TCRdb has only the in-frame clones, and not every one. The sample lists millions of clones, about 92% occurring once. Sequencing was carried out using naive CD4+ T cells sorted from blood. Indicated subset: CD45RA+ positively selected. The receptors were sampled from a man in his late teens or twenties in good health.

The chain joins TRBV7-2 to TRBJ1-5; tentatively, D is TRBD1 (6 bases). The V end was cut by 5 bases, the J end by 2 bases, with 22 bases between. The V gene's germline CDR1 is SGHTA and CDR2 FQGNSA. The CDR3 extends over 18 amino acids. In nucleotides, the CDR3 is TGTGCCAGCAGCCATATTCCAACAGGGAGGGTCGGCAATCAGCCCCAGCATTTT. Its translation is CASSHIPTGRVGNQPQHF. Variable domain in full (rest from reference TRBV7-2 and TRBJ1-5): GAGVSQSPSNKVTEKGKDVELRCDPISGHTALYWYRQSLGQGLEFLIYFQGNSAPDKSGLPSDRFSAERTGGSVSTLTIQRTQQEDSAVYLCASSHIPTGRVGNQPQHFGDGTRLSIL.

The rearrangement joins TRBV6-6 to TRBJ2-3, with TRBD2 as a possible D gene (5 bases). The CDR3 covers 15 residues. In germline, CDR1 is MNHNY, CDR2 SVGAGI (reference sequence). V lost 5 bases and J lost 9, with 21 bases in between. The CDR3 here is CASSTYPRAESTQYF. Here the CDR3 DNA reads TGTGCCAGCAGTACCTACCCACGAGCGGAATCAACGCAGTATTTT.

This chain connects TRBV7-2 to TRBJ2-7; D ambiguous. The CDR3 runs to 13 residues. V lost 5 bases to trimming and J lost 6 bases, with 14 bases between them. Germline loops: CDR1 SGHTA, CDR2 FQGNSA. Here the CDR3 reads CASSQPTVAEQYF. The CDR3 bases are TGTGCCAGCAGCCAACCCACCGTGGCCGAGCAGTACTTC.

The gene calls are TRBV13 and TRBJ1-2; D call uncertain. Trimming shortened V by 3 bases and J by 2 bases, and 4 bases separated the two germline ends. CDR1 PRHDT and CDR2 FYEKMQ come from the germline V gene (reference sequence). The CDR3 has 12 residues. CDR3 residues: CASSFVNYGYTF. The CDR3 bases are TGTGCCAGCAGCTTTGTAAACTATGGCTACACCTTC. The whole variable domain, filled in from reference TRBV13 and TRBJ1-2, reads AAGVIQSPRHLIKEKRETATLKCYPIPRHDTVYWYQQGPGQDPQFLISFYEKMQSDKGSIPDRFSAQQFSDYHSELNMSSLELGDSALYFCASSFVNYGYTFGSGTRLTVV.

To note about this clone: The sample carries other DNA sequences with the same CDR3. The CDR3 sequence: CASRAGGSYNEQFF. Here the CDR3 DNA reads TGTGCCTCGAGAGCGGGGGGGTCCTACAATGAGCAGTTCTTC. J is TRBJ2-1 and V is TRBV19, with TRBD2 matching 10 bases. This CDR3 comprises 14 residues. V shed 11 bases and J 1 base; nucleotides not matched to a gene: 5. CDR1 and CDR2 (germline): LNHDA, SQIVND (reference sequence). The full variable domain, in which reference TRBV19 and TRBJ2-1 provide the parts outside the CDR3, is DGGITQSPKYLFRKEGQNVTLSCEQNLNHDAMYWYRQDPGQGLRLIYYSQIVNDFQKGDIAEGYSVSREKKESFPLTVTSAQKNPTAFYLCASRAGGSYNEQFFGPGTRLTVL.

V usage is TRBV10-3 and J usage is TRBJ2-5, with D perhaps matching TRBD1 or TRBD2 (5 bases each). V was trimmed by 0 bases and J by 3 bases, leaving 8 bases between them. The length of the CDR3 is 14 residues. CDR1 and CDR2 from the germline V gene are ENHRY and SYGVKD. The CDR3 DNA is TGTGCCATCAGTGAGTCGAGAGGGGAAGAGACCCAGTACTTC. This translates into CAISESRGEETQYF.

This chain links TRBV14 with TRBJ1-4; 7 positions agree with TRBD1. Trimming at V came to 4 bases and at J to 8 bases, leaving 7 bases not matched to a gene. Germline CDR1 and CDR2: SGHDN and FVKESK. The CDR3 is made up of 14 amino acids. CDR3 sequence (DNA): TGTGCCAGCAGCCCGACAGGGACCGGGGAAAAACTGTTTTTT. Protein product: CASSPTGTGEKLFF.

The rearrangement links TRBV6-6 to TRBJ2-5; 10 nucleotides align to TRBD2. After removal of 0 bases from V and 4 bases from J, the junction contained 5 bases not matched to a gene. Per germline, CDR1 MNHNY and CDR2 SVGAGI (reference sequence). The CDR3 consists of 16 residues. This chain's CDR3 is CASSYSVAGGSETQYF. CDR3 DNA: TGTGCCAGCAGTTACTCTGTAGCGGGAGGATCAGAGACCCAGTACTTC.

The rearrangement uses TRBV30 and TRBJ2-7, with a possible D match to TRBD2 (6 bases). Germline-derived CDR1 and CDR2 are GTSNPN and SVGIG (reference sequence). This CDR3 contains 13 residues. V lost 6 bases, J lost 0 bases, and 12 bases lay in between. CDR3 in amino acids: CACGDSLSYEQYF. The CDR3 coding sequence is TGTGCCTGCGGGGACTCCCTCTCCTACGAGCAGTACTTC. Together with reference TRBV30 and TRBJ2-7, the CDR3 gives the full variable domain: SQTIHQWPATLVQPVGSPLSLECTVEGTSNPNLYWYRQAAGRGLQLLFYSVGIGQISSEVPQNLSASRPQDRQFILSSKKLLLSDSGFYLCACGDSLSYEQYFGPGTRLTVT.

The chain is built from TRBV19 and TRBJ1-2, with D possibly matching TRBD1 (5 bases). V was clipped by 10 bases and J by 5 bases, with 11 bases between them. This CDR3 spans 11 amino acids. Per germline, CDR1 LNHDA and CDR2 SQIVND (reference sequence). CDR3 loop: CATEGWYGYTF. In DNA, the CDR3 is TGTGCCACCGAGGGGTGGTATGGCTACACCTTC.